This T cell receptor beta chain was recorded in a study of blood T cell repertoires in COVID-19. Whole-study context: COVID-19 samples collected from the United States, Italy and Spain covered acute and convalescent phases.

CDR1 SGHTA and CDR2 FQGNSA come from the germline V gene. The CDR3 has 14 residues. V lost 1 base and J 6 bases, leaving 13 bases between the germline ends. Patients at the Seattle site were enrolled during active infection and followed longitudinally. In the study's own analysis: Nucleated cell number was recorded as an estimate derived from reference gene primer amplification. Here immunoSEQ multiplex PCR was the method, and the copy in TCRdb shows in-frame clones only, minus some. The D gene and trimming were derived from the DNA, and the V and J assignments and clone size from that table. The sample contains around 150,000 clones, 88% of which appear only once.

Sequencing was performed on peripheral blood. The chain couples TRBV7-2 to TRBJ2-7, with D unclear. The receptor's source is a human donor with COVID-19, enrolled during active disease. The donor label of this sample is uncertain. The CDR3 coding sequence is TGTGCCAGCAGCTTAGGCTCACACACGTCCGAGCAGTACTTC. It codes for CASSLGSHTSEQYF.